The 13 T cell receptor beta chains reported below all come from one sample, sequenced in a study of CD8 T cells in Susac syndrome. With random hexamers, about 0.45 to 1 ug RNA was reverse transcribed. TCRdb processed the immunoSEQ multiplex PCR reads anew with MiXCR; each CDR3 protein has one entry. The sample comprises over 100,000 distinct CDR3 sequences, about nine tenths of which are singletons, and roughly 0.14% rests with the top ten. The specimen was CD4+ T cells from PBMCs. The receptors were gathered from a human donor in good health.

J is TRBJ1-5 and V is TRBV4-1; TRBD1 aligns across 7 bases. The CDR3 length is 14 residues. Germline CDR1 reads MGHRA; CDR2 reads YSYEKL. V shed 5 bases and J 6 bases; nucleotides not matched to a gene: 7. The CDR3 is CASSTQGQAQPQHF. DNA for the CDR3: TGCGCCAGCAGCACCCAAGGACAGGCTCAGCCCCAGCATTTT.

This sequence joins TRBV7-9 and TRBJ2-7; TRBD1 matches at 8 bases. CDR3 length: 14 amino acids. V dropped 7 bases and J dropped 5; count of bases not matched to a gene: 10. Germline loops: CDR1 SEHNR, CDR2 FQNEAQ (reference sequence). DNA for the CDR3: TGTGCCAGCACCGCAGGGGGCGCGGGGAACGAGCAGTACTTC. Translating it yields CASTAGGAGNEQYF.

CDR3 DNA: TGCAGTGCCTCAGGGTCCGTGGCGCAGCCCCAGCATTTT. Translating it yields CSASGSVAQPQHF. The genes are TRBV20-1 and TRBJ1-5, with D possibly being TRBD1 (5 bases). CDR1 and CDR2 (germline): DFQATT, SNEGSKA (reference sequence). Trimming removed 6 bases at V and 7 bases at J, with 16 bases between. This CDR3 contains 13 residues.

This chain joins TRBV29-1 and TRBJ2-7; D not resolved. Deletions cut 4 bases from V and 2 bases from J, with 6 bases between. Looked up from germline, CDR1 is SQVTM and CDR2 is ANQGSEA. CDR3 length: 11 residues. The CDR3 DNA reads TGCAGCGTTGGCAGCCCCTACGAGCAGTACTTC. Amino acids: CSVGSPYEQYF.

CDR3 nucleotide sequence: TGCGCCAGCAGCAGTAGGGGAGATGAATACGAGCAGTACTTC. This gives the protein CASSSRGDEYEQYF. J is TRBJ2-7 and V is TRBV5-1, with D perhaps matching TRBD1 or TRBD2 (5 bases each). CDR3 length: 14 residues. Trimming shortened V by 4 bases and J by 4 bases, and 15 bases separated the two germline ends. Germline V gene lookup returns CDR1 SGHRS and CDR2 YFSETQ.

This chain links TRBV5-5 with TRBJ1-5; a possible D gene is TRBD1 (5 bases). Germline CDR1 is SGHKS and CDR2 is YYEKEE (reference sequence). Trimming took 5 bases from V and 0 from J, leaving 9 bases between them. The CDR3 consists of 14 residues. The DNA for the CDR3 is TGTGCCAGCAGTTGGGGCTATAGCAATCAGCCCCAGCATTTT. Its translation: CASSWGYSNQPQHF.

In its sample, this clonotype was seen once. The V gene is TRBV6-2 or TRBV6-3, the J gene TRBJ2-1, with 9 bases lining up with TRBD1. CDR3 length: 15 amino acids. Losses at the gene ends were 6 bases for V and 8 bases for J; bases not matched to a gene: 11. CDR1 and CDR2 (germline): MNHEY, SVGEGT. DNA for the CDR3: TGTGCCAGCAGCACCCACAGGGGGCGGTCAGATGAGCAGTTCTTC. Translated: CASSTHRGRSDEQFF.

CDR3 protein: CASSSRRDRDTEAFF. The CDR3 DNA reads as TGTGCCAGCAGCTCTCGCCGGGACAGAGACACTGAAGCTTTCTTT. The chain carries TRBV7-8 and TRBJ1-1; 7 positions match TRBD1. This CDR3 region has 15 residues. The trim removed 4 bases at V and 3 bases at J, leaving 8 bases unmatched. CDR1 SGHVS and CDR2 FQNEAQ come from the germline V gene.

This clonotype was observed a handful of times. The rearrangement uses TRBV29-1 and TRBJ2-7; 11 nucleotides line up with TRBD2. The V gene end was trimmed by 5 bases and the J gene end by 1 base; junction bases not matched to a gene: 4. Germline V gene data show CDR1 as SQVTM and CDR2 as ANQGSEA. The CDR3 is made up of 14 amino acids. CDR3 in amino acids: CSVRLAGRSYEQYF. The CDR3 DNA follows: TGCAGCGTTAGACTAGCGGGACGGTCCTACGAGCAGTACTTC.

This clonotype was detected once. The chain uses TRBV7-3 and TRBJ2-4, with D maybe TRBD1 (6 bases). Germline CDR1 is SGHTA and CDR2 is FQGTGA. CDR3 length equals 16 residues. The V end was cut by 5 bases, the J end by 3 bases, with 17 bases between. The CDR3 protein is CASSAQGPGGKNIQYF. In nucleotides, the CDR3 is TGTGCCAGCAGCGCACAGGGCCCCGGAGGCAAAAACATTCAGTACTTC. The variable domain in full, with the rest retrieved from reference TRBV7-3 and TRBJ2-4, is GAGVSQTPSNKVTEKGKYVELRCDPISGHTALYWYRQSLGQGPEFLIYFQGTGAADDSGLPNDRFFAVRPEGSVSTLKIQRTERGDSAVYLCASSAQGPGGKNIQYFGAGTRLSVL.

The V call is TRBV30, the J call TRBJ2-2; D gene ambiguous. V lost 4 bases and J 0 bases, leaving 6 bases between the germline ends. This CDR3 is built from 13 residues. Germline V lookup: CDR1 GTSNPN, CDR2 SVGIG (reference sequence). CDR3 protein: CAWTSPNTGELFF. The DNA for the CDR3 is TGTGCCTGGACCAGCCCGAACACCGGGGAGCTGTTTTTT.

The chain carries TRBV9 and TRBJ1-2; D not resolved. From germline, CDR1 is SGDLS and CDR2 YYNGEE. CDR3 length equals 15 residues. V lost 0 bases to trimming and J lost 3 bases, with 12 bases between them. The CDR3 here is CASSVAPSPDYGYTF. In DNA form, the CDR3 reads TGTGCCAGCAGCGTAGCGCCCTCTCCAGACTATGGCTACACCTTC.

The chain combines TRBV5-4 with TRBJ2-6; D not certain. The V and J ends lost 4 bases and 2 bases respectively, with 10 bases between them. The CDR3 loop spans 15 amino acids. From germline, CDR1 is SGHNT and CDR2 YYREEE (reference sequence). As DNA, the CDR3 is TGTGCCAGCAGCCGTACGGGCGCTGGGGCCAACGTCCTGACTTTC. Translating it yields CASSRTGAGANVLTF.